This T cell receptor (beta chain) was recovered during a study of T cell responses to AZD1222 COVID-19 vaccine. About the study: Second-dose intervals of approximately 4 or approximately 12 weeks were pooled. Whole-study results and caveats: Females made up more of the donors, who were largely white British, and clonal diversity may have come out too low. The CD4 TCRs associated with vaccination extended across spike and predominated at 160-218 and 743-854.

Clones were sequenced by immunoSEQ multiplex PCR, and TCRdb holds only the in-frame ones, with some missing. There are tens of thousands of clones in the sample; 80% to 90% occur only once, and about 31% lies in the top ten. Remarks on this clone: Its specificity is not known.

The input for sequencing was peripheral blood, taken on day 0 of AZD1222 vaccination. The source is an adult in good health.

Here the CDR3 DNA reads TGTGCCAGCAGCAGAGACAGGGGGGCCTACAATGAGCAGTTCTTC. Amino acid sequence: CASSRDRGAYNEQFF. The chain employs TRBV7-2 and TRBJ2-1; TRBD1 aligns across 9 bases. The germline V gene has CDR1 SGHTA and CDR2 FQGNSA. This CDR3 is 15 amino acids long. V lost 5 bases, J lost 2 bases, and 4 bases stayed unmatched. Full variable domain (rest looked up from reference TRBV7-2 and TRBJ2-1): GAGVSQSPSNKVTEKGKDVELRCDPISGHTALYWYRQSLGQGLEFLIYFQGNSAPDKSGLPSDRFSAERTGGSVSTLTIQRTQQEDSAVYLCASSRDRGAYNEQFFGPGTRLTVL.